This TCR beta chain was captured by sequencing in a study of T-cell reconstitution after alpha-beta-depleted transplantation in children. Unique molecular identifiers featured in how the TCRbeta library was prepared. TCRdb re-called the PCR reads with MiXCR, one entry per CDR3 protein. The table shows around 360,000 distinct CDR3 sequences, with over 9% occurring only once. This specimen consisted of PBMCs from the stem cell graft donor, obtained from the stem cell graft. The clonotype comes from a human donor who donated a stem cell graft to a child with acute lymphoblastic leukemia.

The DNA of the CDR3 is TGTGCCAGCAAAGCGGCAGGGTGGGATGGCTACACCTTC. As protein: CASKAAGWDGYTF. The rearrangement links TRBV7-9 to TRBJ1-2; perhaps TRBD1 as D (5 bases). Germline CDR1 is SEHNR and CDR2 is FQNEAQ (reference sequence). The CDR3 contains 13 residues. Trimming stripped 7 bases from V and 6 bases from J, with 15 bases between.